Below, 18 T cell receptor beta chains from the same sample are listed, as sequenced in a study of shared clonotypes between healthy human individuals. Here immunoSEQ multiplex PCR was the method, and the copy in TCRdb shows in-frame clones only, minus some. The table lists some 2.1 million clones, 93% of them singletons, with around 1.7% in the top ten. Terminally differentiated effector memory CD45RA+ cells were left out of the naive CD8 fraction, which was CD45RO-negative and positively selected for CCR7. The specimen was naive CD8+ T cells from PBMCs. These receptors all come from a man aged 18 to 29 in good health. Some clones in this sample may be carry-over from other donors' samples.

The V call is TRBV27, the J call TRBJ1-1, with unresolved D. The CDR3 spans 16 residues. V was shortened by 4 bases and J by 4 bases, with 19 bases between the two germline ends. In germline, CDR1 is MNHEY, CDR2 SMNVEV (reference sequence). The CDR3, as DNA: TGTGCCAGCAGTTCATCAGCTGGGGAGGTGGGCACTGAAGCTTTCTTT. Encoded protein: CASSSSAGEVGTEAFF.

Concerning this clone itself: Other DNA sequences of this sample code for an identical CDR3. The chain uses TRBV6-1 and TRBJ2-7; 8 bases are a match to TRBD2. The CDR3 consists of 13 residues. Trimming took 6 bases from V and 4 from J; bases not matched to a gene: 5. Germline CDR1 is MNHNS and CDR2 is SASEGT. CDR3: CASRSGSSYEQYF. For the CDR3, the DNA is TGTGCCAGCAGGAGCGGGAGCTCGTACGAGCAGTACTTC.

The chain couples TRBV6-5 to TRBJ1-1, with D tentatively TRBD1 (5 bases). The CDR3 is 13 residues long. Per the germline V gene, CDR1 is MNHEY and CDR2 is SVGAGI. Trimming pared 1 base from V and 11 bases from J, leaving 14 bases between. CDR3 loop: CASSYWGRAEAFF. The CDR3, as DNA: TGTGCCAGCAGTTACTGGGGCAGGGCGGAGGCTTTCTTT.

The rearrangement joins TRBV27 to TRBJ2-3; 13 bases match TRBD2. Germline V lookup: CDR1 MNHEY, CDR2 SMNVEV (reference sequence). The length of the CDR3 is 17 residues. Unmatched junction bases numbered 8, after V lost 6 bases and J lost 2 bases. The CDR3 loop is CASSNIGLAGDTDTQYF. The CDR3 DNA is TGTGCCAGCAGCAACATCGGACTAGCGGGAGACACAGATACGCAGTATTTT.

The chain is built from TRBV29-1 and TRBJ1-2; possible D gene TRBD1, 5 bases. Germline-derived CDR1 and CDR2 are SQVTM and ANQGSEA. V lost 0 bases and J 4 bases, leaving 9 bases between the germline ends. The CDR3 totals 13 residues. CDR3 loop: CSVEDRAGYGYTF. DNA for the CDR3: TGCAGCGTTGAAGACAGGGCTGGCTATGGCTACACCTTC.

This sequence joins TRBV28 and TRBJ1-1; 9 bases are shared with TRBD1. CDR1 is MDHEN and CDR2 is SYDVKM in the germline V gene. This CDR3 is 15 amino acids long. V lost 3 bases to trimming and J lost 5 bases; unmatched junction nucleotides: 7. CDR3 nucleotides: TGTGCCAGCAGTTTGGGAACAGGGGGCCGGACTGAAGCTTTCTTT. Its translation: CASSLGTGGRTEAFF.

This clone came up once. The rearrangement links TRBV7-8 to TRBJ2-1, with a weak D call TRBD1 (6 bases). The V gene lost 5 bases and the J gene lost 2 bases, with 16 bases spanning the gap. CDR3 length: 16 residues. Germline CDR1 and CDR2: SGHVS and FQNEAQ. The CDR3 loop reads CASSPTPGVAYNEQFF. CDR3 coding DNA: TGTGCCAGCAGCCCCACCCCAGGGGTTGCCTACAATGAGCAGTTCTTC.

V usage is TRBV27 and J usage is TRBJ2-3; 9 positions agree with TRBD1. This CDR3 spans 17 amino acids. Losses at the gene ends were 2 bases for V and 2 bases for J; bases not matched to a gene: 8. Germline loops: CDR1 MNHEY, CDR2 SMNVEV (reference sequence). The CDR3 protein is CASSLGPGTGFTDTQYF. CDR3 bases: TGTGCCAGCAGTTTAGGACCCGGGACAGGGTTCACAGATACGCAGTATTTT.

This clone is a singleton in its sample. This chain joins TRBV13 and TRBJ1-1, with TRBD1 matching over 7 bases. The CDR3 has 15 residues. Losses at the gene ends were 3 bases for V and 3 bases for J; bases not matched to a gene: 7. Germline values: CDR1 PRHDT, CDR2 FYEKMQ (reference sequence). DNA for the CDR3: TGTGCCAGCAGCTTTACGGGACAGAGTGACACTGAAGCTTTCTTT. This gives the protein CASSFTGQSDTEAFF.

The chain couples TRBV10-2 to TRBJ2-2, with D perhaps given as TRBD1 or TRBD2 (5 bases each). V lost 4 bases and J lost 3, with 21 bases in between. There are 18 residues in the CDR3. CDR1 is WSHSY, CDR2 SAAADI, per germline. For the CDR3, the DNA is TGCGCCAGCAGTGGATTTAGGGACGGAACTGGGCACACCGGGGAGCTGTTTTTT. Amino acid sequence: CASSGFRDGTGHTGELFF.

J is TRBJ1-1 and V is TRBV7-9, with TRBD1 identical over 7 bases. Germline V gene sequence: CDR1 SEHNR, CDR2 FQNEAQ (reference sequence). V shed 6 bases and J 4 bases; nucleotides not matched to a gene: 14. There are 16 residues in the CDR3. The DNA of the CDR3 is TGTGCCAGCAGTTCGGGCAGGGGGTCTTCTGGCACTGAAGCTTTCTTT. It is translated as CASSSGRGSSGTEAFF.

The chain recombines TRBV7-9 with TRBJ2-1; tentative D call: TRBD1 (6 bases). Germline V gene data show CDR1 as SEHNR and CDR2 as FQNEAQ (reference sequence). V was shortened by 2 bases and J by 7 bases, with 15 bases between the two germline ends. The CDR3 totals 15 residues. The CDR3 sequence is CASSLRVQRGNEQFF. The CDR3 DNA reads TGTGCCAGCAGCTTACGTGTACAGAGGGGGAATGAGCAGTTCTTC.

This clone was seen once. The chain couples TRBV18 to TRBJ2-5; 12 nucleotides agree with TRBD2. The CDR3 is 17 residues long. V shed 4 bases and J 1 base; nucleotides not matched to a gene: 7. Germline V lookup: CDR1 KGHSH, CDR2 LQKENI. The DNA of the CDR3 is TGTGCCAGCTCACACAAAACTAGCGGGAGGCCCCAAGAGACCCAGTACTTC. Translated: CASSHKTSGRPQETQYF.

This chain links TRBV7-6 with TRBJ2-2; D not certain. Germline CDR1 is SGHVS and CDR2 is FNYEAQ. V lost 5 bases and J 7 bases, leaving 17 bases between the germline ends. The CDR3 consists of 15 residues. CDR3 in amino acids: CASSPRDTLSGELFF. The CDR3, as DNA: TGTGCCAGCAGCCCCCGCGACACGCTTAGCGGGGAGCTGTTTTTT.

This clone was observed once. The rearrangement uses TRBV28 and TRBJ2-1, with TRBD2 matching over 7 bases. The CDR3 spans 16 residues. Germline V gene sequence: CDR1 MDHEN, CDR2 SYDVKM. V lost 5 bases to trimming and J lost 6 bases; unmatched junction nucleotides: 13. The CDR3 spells CASSGWSGNRANEQFF. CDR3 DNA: TGTGCCAGCAGTGGGTGGAGCGGGAACCGGGCCAATGAGCAGTTCTTC.

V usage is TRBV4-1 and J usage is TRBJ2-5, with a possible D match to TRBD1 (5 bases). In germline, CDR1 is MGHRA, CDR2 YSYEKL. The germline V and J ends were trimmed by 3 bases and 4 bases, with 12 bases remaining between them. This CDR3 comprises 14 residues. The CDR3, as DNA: TGCGCCAGCAGCCAGGGGTGGGGCAGAGAGACCCAGTACTTC. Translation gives CASSQGWGRETQYF.

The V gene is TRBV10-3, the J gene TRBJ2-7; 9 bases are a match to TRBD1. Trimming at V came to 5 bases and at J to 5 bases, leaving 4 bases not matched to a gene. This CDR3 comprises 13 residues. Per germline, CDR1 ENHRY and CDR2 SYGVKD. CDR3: CAISRDRDNEQYF. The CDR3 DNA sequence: TGTGCCATCAGTAGGGACAGGGACAACGAGCAGTACTTC.

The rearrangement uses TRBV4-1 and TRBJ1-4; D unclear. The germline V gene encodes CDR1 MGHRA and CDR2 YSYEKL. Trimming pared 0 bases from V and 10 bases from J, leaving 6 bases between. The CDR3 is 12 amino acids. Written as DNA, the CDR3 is TGCGCCAGCAGCCAAGATGAGGCAAAACTGTTTTTT. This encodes CASSQDEAKLFF.